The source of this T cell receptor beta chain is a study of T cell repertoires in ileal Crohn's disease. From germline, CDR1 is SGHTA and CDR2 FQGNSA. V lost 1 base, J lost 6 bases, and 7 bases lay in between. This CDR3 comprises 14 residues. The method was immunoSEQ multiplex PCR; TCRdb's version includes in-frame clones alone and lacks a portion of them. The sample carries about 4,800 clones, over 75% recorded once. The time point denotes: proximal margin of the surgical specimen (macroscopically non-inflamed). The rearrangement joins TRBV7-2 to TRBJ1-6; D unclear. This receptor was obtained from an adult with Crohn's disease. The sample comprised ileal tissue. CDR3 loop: CASSLERFNSPLHF. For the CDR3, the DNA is TGTGCCAGCAGCTTAGAGCGGTTTAATTCACCCCTCCACTTT.